This T cell receptor (beta chain) came from a study of read filtering for tumor transcriptome and immune sequencing. From about 0.4 ug of RNA, a library with molecular barcoded alpha/delta and beta/gamma adaptors was made. TCRdb re-called the reads with MiXCR, one entry per CDR3 protein. Here the sample spans 50,000 to 65,000 distinct CDR3 sequences, 15% to 25% being singletons. In germline, CDR1 is DFQATT, CDR2 SNEGSKA (reference sequence). The CDR3 totals 16 residues. Concerning this clonotype: This may be a read error, as it is one base from a much larger clone.

The V call is TRBV20-1, the J call TRBJ2-1; 11 bases align to TRBD2. The sample consisted of a population of CD138-negative cells sorted from bone marrow. The TCR was taken from a donor at least 40 years old with multiple myeloma. The CDR3 DNA is TGCAGTGCTAGAGATCCCCTAGCGGGGGGCGGCAATGAGCGGTTCTTC. Translating it yields CSARDPLAGGGNERFF.